Listed below are T cell receptor beta chains from one sample, sequenced in a study of T cell repertoires in cytomegalovirus infection. TCRdb used MiXCR to reprocess the reads, holding one entry per CDR3 protein. The sample has around 450,000 distinct CDR3 sequences, 11% seen once. Material: PBMCs. Receptors originate from a human donor in good health (CMV status not recorded). Some clones in this sample may be carry-over from other donors' samples. CDR3s include the opening cysteine and the closing phenylalanine or tryptophan. Each record gives: D gene, V gene, clone size, J gene, CDR3 protein, CDR3 DNA. The D gene is left open where the match is weak. Expanded clones are given a class, and other clones once, few, many or no size at all.

NA,TRBV6-1,many,TRBJ2-1,CASRVKTGAQVYNEQFF,TGTGCCAGCAGGGTAAAGACGGGGGCTCAAGTCTACAATGAGCAGTTCTTC
TRBD1,TRBV13,many,TRBJ1-2,CASARGGAGTNYGYTF,TGTGCCAGCGCTAGAGGGGGCGCGGGGACAAACTATGGCTACACCTTC
NA,TRBV5-6,few,TRBJ1-6,CASSLGAASPLHF,TGTGCCAGCAGCTTGGGGGCGGCTTCACCCCTCCACTTT
TRBD2,TRBV18,few,TRBJ2-1,CASSLIGPGLAFNEQFF,TGTGCCAGCTCTCTCATTGGCCCGGGACTAGCTTTTAATGAGCAGTTCTTC
NA,TRBV18,few,TRBJ1-4,CASSPRSANEKLFF,TGTGCCAGCTCACCAAGGTCAGCGAATGAAAAACTGTTTTTT
TRBD1,TRBV20-1,NA,TRBJ2-3,CSPRGPTQPQYF,TGCAGTCCCAGGGGGCCCACTCAGCCCCAGTATTTT
NA,TRBV18,NA,TRBJ2-2,CASSPRFEGAGELFF,TGTGCCAGCTCACCACGGTTCGAGGGTGCCGGGGAGCTGTTTTTT
TRBD2,TRBV20-1,many,TRBJ2-7,CSASGLAGATYEQYF,TGCAGTGCCTCGGGACTAGCGGGGGCGACCTACGAGCAGTACTTC
NA,TRBV2,NA,TRBJ2-7,CASRPFQGPGYEQYF,TGTGCCAGCAGGCCTTTCCAGGGACCCGGTTACGAGCAGTACTTC
TRBD2,TRBV5-1,many,TRBJ2-7,CASSPGTSGGLSEQYF,TGCGCCAGCAGCCCCGGGACTAGCGGGGGCCTCTCCGAGCAGTACTTC
NA,TRBV6-2/TRBV6-3,few,TRBJ2-3,CASSYSISGEGTDTQYF,TGTGCCAGCAGTTACTCGATTTCGGGAGAAGGAACAGATACGCAGTATTTT
TRBD2,TRBV9,few,TRBJ2-5,CASSVSAGERETQYF,TGTGCCAGCAGCGTATCAGCGGGGGAACGAGAGACCCAGTACTTC
TRBD2,TRBV9,many,TRBJ2-3,CASSVRAGGRTDTQYF,TGTGCCAGCAGCGTCCGGGCGGGGGGGCGTACAGATACGCAGTATTTT
NA,TRBV7-9,few,TRBJ2-1,CASSLVRVGGSTYNEQFF,TGTGCCAGCAGCTTAGTTCGGGTTGGGGGCTCCACCTACAATGAGCAGTTCTTC
TRBD1,TRBV2,few,TRBJ2-7,CASRDRVYEQYF,TGTGCCAGCCGGGACAGGGTCTACGAGCAGTACTTC
TRBD1,TRBV5-4,NA,TRBJ2-7,CASSLDPGQGDREQYF,TGTGCCAGCAGCTTGGATCCGGGACAGGGGGATCGCGAGCAGTACTTC
TRBD2,TRBV9,NA,TRBJ2-1,CASSYNRETSGNANNEQFF,TGTGCCAGCAGCTACAACAGGGAAACTAGCGGGAACGCCAACAATGAGCAGTTCTTC
NA,TRBV2,NA,TRBJ2-2,CASSGGTLPTGELFF,TGTGCCAGCAGTGGTGGGACTTTACCCACCGGGGAGCTGTTTTTT
TRBD2,TRBV20-1,many,TRBJ2-5,CSAALGAGGGETQYF,TGCAGTGCTGCCCTCGGAGCGGGGGGCGGGGAGACCCAGTACTTC
NA,TRBV19,few,TRBJ2-3,CASMGMWGRDTQYF,TGTGCCAGTATGGGGATGTGGGGTAGAGATACGCAGTATTTT
TRBD1,TRBV18,few,TRBJ1-5,CASSPRDSNSNQPQHF,TGTGCCAGCTCACCGCGGGACAGTAATAGCAATCAGCCCCAGCATTTT
NA,TRBV6-5,NA,TRBJ2-1,CASSYSRTGGSYNEQFF,TGTGCCAGCAGTTACTCGCGGACAGGAGGGTCCTACAATGAGCAGTTCTTC
NA,TRBV19,many,TRBJ1-5,CASSPMSGNQPQHF,TGTGCCAGTAGCCCTATGTCAGGGAACCAGCCCCAGCATTTT
NA,TRBV12-3/TRBV12-4,NA,TRBJ2-5,CASRFVGQGGETQYF,TGTGCCAGCAGATTTGTTGGGCAGGGGGGAGAGACCCAGTACTTC
TRBD2,TRBV24-1,many,TRBJ2-5,CATSGLAGEQETQYF,TGTGCCACCAGTGGACTAGCGGGGGAACAAGAGACCCAGTACTTC